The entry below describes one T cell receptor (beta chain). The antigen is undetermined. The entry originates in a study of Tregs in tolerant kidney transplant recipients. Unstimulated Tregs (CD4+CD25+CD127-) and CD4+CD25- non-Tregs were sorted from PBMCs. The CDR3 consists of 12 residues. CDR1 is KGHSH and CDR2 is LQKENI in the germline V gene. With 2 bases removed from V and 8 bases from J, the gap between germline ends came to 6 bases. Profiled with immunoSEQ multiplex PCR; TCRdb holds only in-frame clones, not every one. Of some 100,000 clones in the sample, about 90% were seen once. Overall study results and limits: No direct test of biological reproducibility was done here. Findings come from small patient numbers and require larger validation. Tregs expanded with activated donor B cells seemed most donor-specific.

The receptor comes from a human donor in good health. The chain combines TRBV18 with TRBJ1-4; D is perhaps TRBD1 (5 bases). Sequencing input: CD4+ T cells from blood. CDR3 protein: CASSPNREKLFF. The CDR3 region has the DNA TGTGCCAGCTCACCAAACAGGGAAAAACTGTTTTTT.